This T cell receptor beta chain was identified in a study of response to subunit inactivated influenza vaccine. Study findings and constraints: That few new T cells are recruited by each seasonal influenza vaccination was the authors' suggestion.

The CDR3 loop spans 15 amino acids. The germline V gene encodes CDR1 DFQATT and CDR2 SNEGSKA (reference sequence). V was shortened by 3 bases and J by 5 bases, with 17 bases between the two germline ends. Of note for this clonotype: Its antigen is not known.

TCRdb ran MiXCR on the RT-PCR reads and lists one entry per CDR3 protein. Of under 850,000 distinct CDR3 sequences in the sample, roughly 18% were seen once. Source: PBMCs from blood, taken 4 to 6 days after vaccination. J is TRBJ2-1 and V is TRBV20-1; D is uncertain. This clonotype was sampled from a man aged 45-65 years who received an inactivated influenza vaccine. CDR3 DNA: TGCAGTGCTAGTGAGTCCTCGAGGCGACACAATGAGCAGTTCTTC. Residues: CSASESSRRHNEQFF.